This entry lists 26 T cell receptor beta chains sequenced from one sample in a study of CD8 T cells in ankylosing spondylitis. Study-wide results and caveats: Characteristic, it appeared, of ankylosing spondylitis blood was a TCR beta motif of 7 or 8 highly homologous variants.

TCRdb processed the 5' RACE reads anew with MiXCR; each CDR3 protein has one entry. The table records under 550,000 distinct CDR3 sequences, around 26% of them present only once. Antigen specificity for these receptors is unknown. Sequenced input: blood, either unsorted or a sorted T cell fraction (not recorded which). All receptors come from a male donor with ankylosing spondylitis.

The chain is built from TRBV12-3 or TRBV12-4 and TRBJ2-2, with 11 bases lining up with TRBD1. V lost 5 bases to trimming and J lost 3 bases; unmatched junction nucleotides: 5. There are 16 residues in the CDR3. CDR3: CASSTRDRGYTGELFF. CDR3 in DNA: TGTGCCAGCAGTACAAGGGACAGGGGGTACACCGGGGAGCTGTTTTTT.

This clonotype was counted a few times. The CDR3 spells CASSLGGSSGEQYV. In nucleotides, the CDR3 is TGTGCCAGCAGCTTAGGTGGTTCATCAGGGGAGCAGTACGTC. This sequence joins TRBV11-2 and TRBJ2-7; weak D call: TRBD1 (5 bases). The germline V and J ends were trimmed by 1 base and 7 bases, with 14 bases remaining between them. Germline CDR1 reads SGHAT; CDR2 reads FQNNGV. The CDR3 consists of 14 residues.

The J gene is TRBJ1-4, the V gene TRBV20-1; maybe TRBD1 (6 bases). Germline CDR1 DFQATT, CDR2 SNEGSKA (reference sequence). V lost 5 bases to trimming and J lost 4 bases, with 14 bases between them. There are 14 residues in the CDR3. The CDR3 loop reads CSAPEGQFNEKLFF. The CDR3 DNA sequence: TGCAGTGCTCCAGAAGGACAGTTTAATGAAAAACTGTTTTTT.

This clonotype turned up a few times. The chain combines TRBV2 with TRBJ2-1; TRBD1 or TRBD2 may be the D gene (5 bases each). V lost 10 bases to trimming and J lost 5 bases, with 21 bases between them. Germline V gene sequence: CDR1 SNHLY, CDR2 FYNNEI. CDR3 length: 15 amino acids. The CDR3 loop is CATSRGADDHNEQFF. The DNA for the CDR3 is TGTGCCACCTCCCGAGGGGCGGATGACCACAATGAGCAGTTCTTC.

In this sample, this clonotype turned up once. V is TRBV2 and J is TRBJ2-7; TRBD1 matches 9 bases. The CDR3 runs to 18 residues. Germline CDR1 and CDR2: SNHLY and FYNNEI. With 3 bases clipped from V and 1 base from J, the junction kept 13 bases outside the gene matches. CDR3 nucleotide sequence: TGTGCCAGCAGTGATCCTTACCACCGGGACAGGGATTCCTACGAGCAGTACGTC. Its protein product is CASSDPYHRDRDSYEQYV.

V usage is TRBV5-1 and J usage is TRBJ2-1; 12 bases match TRBD2. V shed 4 bases and J 7 bases; nucleotides not matched to a gene: 6. CDR1 is SGHRS, CDR2 YFSETQ, per germline. CDR3 length equals 15 residues. The CDR3 coding sequence is TGCGCCAGCAGCATTCCGACTAGCGGGAGTAATGAGCAGTTCTTC. It yields the protein CASSIPTSGSNEQFF. Based on the CDR3 plus reference TRBV5-1 and TRBJ2-1, the full variable domain is KAGVTQTPRYLIKTRGQQVTLSCSPISGHRSVSWYQQTPGQGLQFLFEYFSETQRNKGNFPGRFSGRQFSNSRSEMNVSTLELGDSALYLCASSIPTSGSNEQFFGPGTRLTVL.

A few counts support this clonotype. The chain uses TRBV7-2 and TRBJ2-7; D is unclear. This CDR3 comprises 15 residues. The germline V gene has CDR1 SGHTA and CDR2 FQGNSA. Trimming took 3 bases from V and 0 from J, leaving 12 bases between them. The CDR3 protein is CASSLDSRFSYEQYF. CDR3 coding DNA: TGTGCCAGCAGCTTGGATTCCAGATTCTCCTACGAGCAGTACTTC. Full variable domain (missing parts from reference TRBV7-2 and TRBJ2-7): GAGVSQSPSNKVTEKGKDVELRCDPISGHTALYWYRQSLGQGLEFLIYFQGNSAPDKSGLPSDRFSAERTGGSVSTLTIQRTQQEDSAVYLCASSLDSRFSYEQYFGPGTRLTVT.

The chain has TRBV7-9 and TRBJ1-3, with 10 bases fitting TRBD1. This CDR3 spans 16 amino acids. V lost 3 bases and J lost 1; bases outside the gene matches: 3. Germline V gene lookup returns CDR1 SEHNR and CDR2 FQNEAQ (reference sequence). CDR3: CASSFGDRGSGNTIYF. For the CDR3, the DNA is TGTGCCAGCAGCTTCGGGGACAGGGGATCTGGAAACACCATATATTTT.

This clonotype was picked up one time. The CDR3 loop reads CASSVDNHGYTF. The CDR3 DNA sequence: TGTGCCAGCAGCGTGGACAATCATGGCTACACCTTC. The chain combines TRBV7-2 with TRBJ1-2; D is possibly TRBD1 (5 bases). This CDR3 comprises 12 residues. V was pared by 5 bases and J by 6 bases, with 10 bases between. In germline, CDR1 is SGHTA, CDR2 FQGNSA.

This rearrangement joins TRBV19 to TRBJ2-6; D is possibly TRBD1 or TRBD2 (5 bases each). The ends were cut back, 6 bases at V and 1 base at J, with 7 bases in the middle. Per the germline V gene, CDR1 is LNHDA and CDR2 is SQIVND (reference sequence). The CDR3 runs 14 residues. The CDR3: CASRGVSGANVLTF. The CDR3 DNA follows: TGTGCCAGTAGGGGGGTTTCTGGGGCCAACGTCCTGACTTTC.

This clonotype was seen only a few times. The CDR3, as DNA: TGCAGTGCTATAACAGGGAGCTCCTACAATGAGCAGTTCTTC. Encoded protein: CSAITGSSYNEQFF. This chain links TRBV20-1 with TRBJ2-1; possibly TRBD1 for D (6 bases). The CDR3 totals 14 residues. V shed 4 bases and J shed 0 bases, with 10 bases lying between them. The V gene's germline CDR1 is DFQATT and CDR2 SNEGSKA (reference sequence).

This clonotype has a handful of counts. This chain connects TRBV19 to TRBJ2-3; D is uncertain. This CDR3 has 12 residues. V shed 5 bases and J shed 7 bases, with 10 bases lying between them. Per germline, CDR1 LNHDA and CDR2 SQIVND (reference sequence). The DNA for the CDR3 is TGTGCCAGTAGTCCCACCACGAATACGCAGTATTTT. This encodes CASSPTTNTQYF.

The chain employs TRBV16 and TRBJ1-2, with a weak D call TRBD1 (6 bases). This CDR3 is 17 amino acids long. Germline V gene data show CDR1 as KGHSY and CDR2 as FQNENV. V lost 4 bases to trimming and J lost 2 bases, with 20 bases between them. CDR3 nucleotide sequence: TGTGCCAGCAGCCCGGTCCGGGGGCCCCGGGAAAACTATGGCTACACCTTC. Translation: CASSPVRGPRENYGYTF.

As regards this clonotype: Compared with germline, one end of the junction differs, possibly owing to a read error. The chain carries TRBV29-1 and TRBJ2-2; 8 nucleotides match TRBD1. CDR1 is SQVTM, CDR2 ANQGSEA, per germline. This CDR3 is 13 amino acids long. CDR3 sequence: CSVEATGGGELFF. CDR3 DNA: TGCAGCGTCGAAGCTACAGGGGGCGGGGAGCTGTTTTTT.

The CDR3: CATSTGQGRKTQYF. CDR3 bases: TGTGCCACCAGCACCGGACAAGGGAGAAAGACCCAGTACTTC. The chain joins TRBV15 to TRBJ2-5; D assignment may be TRBD1 or TRBD2 (5 bases each). Trimming took off 4 bases at V and 6 bases at J, with 15 bases between the two ends. Germline V gene lookup returns CDR1 LNHNV and CDR2 YYDKDF (reference sequence). The CDR3 is 14 amino acids.

The genes are TRBV15 and TRBJ2-7; D is unresolved. This CDR3 region has 15 residues. The germline gives CDR1 LNHNV, CDR2 YYDKDF (reference sequence). Trimming shortened V by 0 bases and J by 6 bases, and 15 bases separated the two germline ends. Written as DNA, the CDR3 is TGTGCCACCAGCAGAGATCCCAGATATGGGCGCGAGCAGTACGTC. Its translation: CATSRDPRYGREQYV.

This clonotype showed up just a few times. This chain joins TRBV20-1 and TRBJ2-1; TRBD2 matches at 12 bases. Germline CDR1 DFQATT, CDR2 SNEGSKA (reference sequence). This CDR3 has 17 residues. Unmatched junction bases numbered 6, after V lost 3 bases and J lost 0 bases. The DNA for the CDR3 is TGCAGTGCTAGGAGGACTAGCGGGGCTTTCTCCTACAATGAGCAGTTCTTC. It codes for CSARRTSGAFSYNEQFF.

The sample holds a few counts of this clonotype. This chain joins TRBV20-1 and TRBJ2-1, with D unresolved. The V gene lost 0 bases and the J gene lost 8 bases, with 8 bases spanning the gap. Germline loops: CDR1 DFQATT, CDR2 SNEGSKA (reference sequence). This CDR3 contains 12 residues. The CDR3 here is CSARDSLDEQFF. The CDR3 coding sequence is TGCAGTGCTAGAGATAGCCTTGATGAGCAGTTCTTC.

This clonotype was recorded a few times. The CDR3 nucleotides are TGTGCCAGCAGTCGACAGGGGGTCCATGAAGCTTTCTTT. Protein: CASSRQGVHEAFF. The genes are TRBV28 and TRBJ1-1; 9 positions match TRBD1. The germline V gene encodes CDR1 MDHEN and CDR2 SYDVKM. The CDR3 runs to 13 residues. The V segment lost 5 bases and the J segment 7 bases; nucleotides outside the gene matches: 5.

This clonotype was seen more than once but under ten times. J is TRBJ2-2 and V is TRBV19, with 7 nucleotides matching TRBD2. This CDR3 has 13 residues. Germline V gives CDR1 LNHDA, CDR2 SQIVND (reference sequence). The V segment lost 5 bases and the J segment 9 bases; nucleotides outside the gene matches: 6. The chain's CDR3 is CASSGPGGRELFF. CDR3 coding DNA: TGTGCCAGTAGTGGCCCGGGGGGTCGGGAGCTGTTTTTT.

This clonotype was observed a handful of times. CDR3 region: CSVRTGRTNTEAFF. The DNA of the CDR3 is TGCAGCGTACGGACAGGTCGAACGAACACTGAAGCTTTCTTT. This chain connects TRBV29-1 to TRBJ1-1; 7 bases agree with TRBD1. The CDR3 length is 14 residues. With 6 bases clipped from V and 1 base from J, the junction kept 8 bases outside the gene matches. CDR1 and CDR2 (germline): SQVTM, ANQGSEA. Supplemented by reference TRBV29-1 and TRBJ1-1, the full variable domain reads SAVISQKPSRDICQRGTSLTIQCQVDSQVTMMFWYRQQPGQSLTLIATANQGSEATYESGFVIDKFPISRPNLTFSTLTVSNMSPEDSSIYLCSVRTGRTNTEAFFGQGTRLTVV.

In nucleotides, the CDR3 is TGTGCCAGCAGCTTAGTTGCTCCGGTAGGCACAGATACGCAGTATTTT. This translates into CASSLVAPVGTDTQYF. The chain joins TRBV11-2 to TRBJ2-3; D is uncertain. Between the trimmed V and J ends, which lost 1 base and 1 base, there was a span of 12 bases. The CDR3 has 16 amino acids. Germline V gene data show CDR1 as SGHAT and CDR2 as FQNNGV.

This clonotype was observed a few times. This sequence joins TRBV20-1 and TRBJ2-1; D uncertain. This CDR3 contains 13 residues. V lost 0 bases to trimming and J lost 10 bases, with 13 bases between them. Germline-derived CDR1 and CDR2 are DFQATT and SNEGSKA (reference sequence). DNA for the CDR3: TGCAGTGCTAGAGAGGCTCCTCGAGAGGAGCAGTTCTTC. Translating it yields CSAREAPREEQFF.

This clonotype was observed a few times. The chain has TRBV5-1 and TRBJ1-1, with 10 bases identical to TRBD1. Germline lookup yields CDR1 SGHRS and CDR2 YFSETQ. The CDR3 loop spans 15 amino acids. V dropped 3 bases and J dropped 4; count of bases not matched to a gene: 6. DNA of the CDR3: TGCGCCAGCAGCTCCTGGGACAGGGGAGTCACTGAAGCTTTCTTT. It encodes CASSSWDRGVTEAFF.

The chain joins TRBV20-1 to TRBJ1-1; D remains ambiguous. The CDR3 has 11 residues. Germline V gene sequence: CDR1 DFQATT, CDR2 SNEGSKA (reference sequence). Trimming left V 6 bases short and J 6 bases short, with 11 bases between. The CDR3: CSATEYSEAFF. In DNA form, the CDR3 reads TGCAGTGCCACCGAGTATTCTGAAGCTTTCTTT.

This chain uses TRBV20-1 with TRBJ2-6; D gene ambiguous. CDR1 is DFQATT and CDR2 is SNEGSKA in the germline V gene (reference sequence). There are 15 residues in the CDR3. V lost 0 bases and J lost 4, with 10 bases in between. CDR3: CSARDPVGGANVLTF. Here the CDR3 DNA reads TGCAGTGCTAGAGATCCCGTTGGCGGGGCCAACGTCCTGACTTTC.